These 3 T cell receptor beta chains share one sample of origin, sequenced in a study of tumor and adjacent non-tumor tissue in lung cancer. TCRbeta libraries were built with three rounds of nested PCR, modified from ARM-PCR. In TCRdb, the multiplex PCR reads were re-called with MiXCR into one record per CDR3 protein. Here the sample spans around 86,000 distinct CDR3 sequences, 55% to 80% being singletons. No cell sorting was done before RNA was extracted from the tissue. Sequences were obtained from lung tumor tissue. The receptors here all came from a woman between 35 and 50 years old with non-small cell lung cancer.

Worth noting for this clonotype: One end of the junction does not line up with germline, which may come from a read error. This CDR3 reads CTSSGGPHEQFF. In nucleotides, the CDR3 is TGCACCAGCAGCGGCGGTCCCCATGAGCAGTTCTTC. This chain uses TRBV5-1 with TRBJ2-1; D may be TRBD2 (5 bases). This CDR3 has 12 residues. The germline V gene encodes CDR1 SGHRS and CDR2 YFSETQ. Based on the CDR3 plus reference TRBV5-1 and TRBJ2-1, the full variable domain is KAGVTQTPRYLIKTRGQQVTLSCSPISGHRSVSWYQQTPGQGLQFLFEYFSETQRNKGNFPGRFSGRQFSNSRSEMNVSTLELGDSALYLCTSSGGPHEQFFGPGTRLTVL.

In regard to this clonotype: Because it lacks the conserved phenylalanine or tryptophan at the end, this CDR3 is likely a read error. Because the CDR3's place on the DNA is in doubt, the DNA is left out and the CDR3 is given as listed by TCRdb. V is TRBV11-3 and J is TRBJ2-5. The CDR3 spans 12 amino acids, including both terminal residues. CDR1 and CDR2 from the germline V gene are SGHNT and YENEEA. The chain's CDR3 is CASSPEGETQYL.

This clonotype appeared many times. This chain connects TRBV29-1 to TRBJ2-3; possible D gene TRBD1, 6 bases. The CDR3 extends over 14 amino acids. Germline values: CDR1 SQVTM, CDR2 ANQGSEA. Trimming took off 6 bases at V and 2 bases at J, with 15 bases between the two ends. The CDR3 bases are TGCAGCGTGCCAGACAGGCCCCCCACAGATACGCAGTATTTT. Its protein product is CSVPDRPPTDTQYF.